These 14 T cell receptor beta chains originate from one sample sequenced in a study of T cell responses to AZD1222 COVID-19 vaccine. This table comes from immunoSEQ multiplex PCR, and its TCRdb copy is limited to in-frame clones, with some not included. The data show over 130,000 clones, more than 85% seen once. The sample in question was peripheral blood, obtained on day 0 of AZD1222 vaccination. The receptors derive from an adult in good health.

The rearrangement uses TRBV3-1 (or the pseudogene TRBV3-2) and TRBJ1-1; D remains ambiguous. Per the germline V gene, CDR1 is LGHDT and CDR2 is YNNKEL (reference sequence). The CDR3 is made up of 16 amino acids. Between the trimmed V and J ends, which lost 3 bases and 0 bases, there was a span of 14 bases. DNA of the CDR3: TGTGCCAGCAGCCATTCCTCGCGACAAATGAACACTGAAGCTTTCTTT. It encodes CASSHSSRQMNTEAFF.

The V gene is TRBV19, the J gene TRBJ2-3; perhaps TRBD2 as D (6 bases). The CDR3 runs to 16 residues. The germline V gene has CDR1 LNHDA and CDR2 SQIVND (reference sequence). V shed 4 bases and J shed 0 bases, with 14 bases lying between them. CDR3 DNA: TGTGCCAGTAGTAAGGGTGGGACTGCTAGCACAGATACGCAGTATTTT. Its translation: CASSKGGTASTDTQYF.

This rearrangement joins TRBV14 to TRBJ1-2, with 11 bases fitting TRBD1. The CDR3 consists of 17 residues. V lost 4 bases, J lost 6 bases, and 13 bases stayed unmatched. Looked up from germline, CDR1 is SGHDN and CDR2 is FVKESK. The DNA of the CDR3 is TGTGCCAGCAGCCTTTCGAGGACAGGGGGCACTAGCGATGGCTACACCTTC. Protein product: CASSLSRTGGTSDGYTF.

The V call is TRBV3-1 (or the pseudogene TRBV3-2), the J call TRBJ2-6, with 14 positions matching TRBD2. With 2 bases clipped from V and 0 bases from J, the junction kept 15 bases outside the gene matches. The V gene's germline CDR1 is LGHDT and CDR2 YNNKEL (reference sequence). The CDR3 has 23 amino acids. CDR3 nucleotide sequence: TGTGCCAGCAGCCAAAGGCGGACTAGCGGGAGGTCCGGAGGGGTCTCTGGGGCCAACGTCCTGACTTTC. Amino acid sequence: CASSQRRTSGRSGGVSGANVLTF.

The rearrangement links TRBV6-5 to TRBJ2-3, with unresolved D. The germline V gene has CDR1 MNHEY and CDR2 SVGAGI. The CDR3 totals 12 residues. V was cut by 5 bases and J by 2 bases, with 5 bases left in between. CDR3: CASSPVTDTQYF. The CDR3 DNA reads as TGTGCCAGCAGTCCAGTCACAGATACGCAGTATTTT.

The chain recombines TRBV6-5 with TRBJ1-6; D is possibly TRBD1 (5 bases). V lost 3 bases to trimming and J lost 6 bases, with 15 bases between them. CDR3 length: 16 amino acids. In germline, CDR1 is MNHEY, CDR2 SVGAGI. As DNA, the CDR3 is TGTGCCAGCAGTTATGTCGGGGCCGGGGTTAATTCACCCCTCCACTTT. Amino acid sequence: CASSYVGAGVNSPLHF.

This sequence joins TRBV7-2 and TRBJ2-1; D unresolved. The CDR3 consists of 14 residues. Trimming left V 3 bases short and J 5 bases short, with 11 bases between. Germline V gene sequence: CDR1 SGHTA, CDR2 FQGNSA. Written as DNA, the CDR3 is TGTGCCAGCAGCTTCCAGGCTGGGGACAATGAGCAGTTCTTC. It specifies CASSFQAGDNEQFF.

The chain joins TRBV27 to TRBJ1-2, with D perhaps matching TRBD1 (5 bases). The V end was cut by 3 bases, the J end by 4 bases, with 18 bases between. CDR3 size: 16 residues. Germline V gives CDR1 MNHEY, CDR2 SMNVEV (reference sequence). The CDR3 sequence is CASSFNGRTGLYGYTF. The CDR3 nucleotides are TGTGCCAGCAGTTTTAACGGGAGAACAGGCCTCTATGGCTACACCTTC.

The V call is TRBV6-5, the J call TRBJ2-7; D is perhaps TRBD1 (5 bases). V was clipped by 4 bases and J by 3 bases, with 16 bases between them. The CDR3 is 15 amino acids. CDR1 is MNHEY and CDR2 is SVGAGI in the germline V gene. In DNA form, the CDR3 reads TGTGCCAGCAGTTTAGATCGACAGAAGTGCTACGAGCAGTACTTC. This sequence encodes CASSLDRQKCYEQYF.

The chain is built from TRBV4-1 and TRBJ1-3, with D unclear. The CDR3 consists of 17 residues. Trimming left V 2 bases short and J 3 bases short, with 17 bases between. Germline V CDR1 and CDR2: MGHRA, YSYEKL. The CDR3: CASSQLSSHSFGNTIYF. The CDR3 DNA follows: TGCGCCAGCAGCCAATTGTCCAGCCATTCCTTTGGAAACACCATATATTTT.

This clone was counted once. CDR3: CAISQTTGAGRFGELFF. The CDR3 DNA reads TGTGCCATCAGTCAAACTACCGGGGCCGGGAGATTTGGGGAGCTGTTTTTT. The chain combines TRBV10-3 with TRBJ2-2, with D tentatively TRBD2 (6 bases). This CDR3 has 17 amino acids. Trimming left V 5 bases short and J 8 bases short, with 24 bases between. Germline CDR1 and CDR2: ENHRY and SYGVKD.

V usage is TRBV29-1 and J usage is TRBJ2-1; TRBD1 matches 10 bases. This CDR3 has 13 residues. The junction had 12 bases not matched to a gene; V was cut back by 7 bases and J by 12 bases. CDR1 and CDR2 from the germline V gene are SQVTM and ANQGSEA. The CDR3 DNA reads as TGCAGCGGCGGGACAGGGGCCCGCTTGGTGCAGTTCTTC. This encodes CSGGTGARLVQFF.

The chain has TRBV10-2 and TRBJ1-5; D is unclear. CDR3 size: 15 residues. The germline CDR1 and CDR2 sequences are WSHSY and SAAADI. Trimming took off 0 bases at V and 5 bases at J, with 11 bases between the two ends. CDR3 sequence (DNA): TGCGCCAGCAGTGAGTCGGTCAGGCCTGATCAGCCCCAGCATTTT. As protein: CASSESVRPDQPQHF.

The genes are TRBV27 and TRBJ1-2, with a possible D match to TRBD1 (6 bases). Germline V lookup: CDR1 MNHEY, CDR2 SMNVEV (reference sequence). The V gene lost 6 bases and the J gene lost 1 base, with 9 bases spanning the gap. The CDR3 runs 13 residues. The CDR3 sequence: CASRDRFNYGYTF. The CDR3 DNA reads as TGTGCCAGCAGAGACAGGTTTAACTATGGCTACACCTTC.